One and the same sample provided the 18 T cell receptor beta chains below, sequenced in a study of shared clonotypes between healthy human individuals. Using immunoSEQ multiplex PCR, the repertoire was profiled, and TCRdb retains in-frame clones only, with some absent. This table holds 450,000 to 650,000 clones, around 76% found once. Sequenced input: PBMCs. Receptors originate from a woman between 40 and 55 years old in good health. Some clones in this sample may be carry-over from other donors' samples.

The chain carries TRBV19 and TRBJ1-2; D not certain. Looked up from germline, CDR1 is LNHDA and CDR2 is SQIVND (reference sequence). The CDR3 is 15 amino acids. The V end lost 0 bases, the J end lost 5 bases, and 13 bases lay between the germline ends. The CDR3 bases are TGTGCCAGTAGTATAGACTGGCATCGGACGTATGGCTACACCTTC. It encodes CASSIDWHRTYGYTF.

The count of this clone is one. The gene calls are TRBV6-6 and TRBJ1-4, with no clear D. CDR3 length: 16 residues. The ends were cut back, 0 bases at V and 0 bases at J, with 8 bases in the middle. Germline values: CDR1 MNHNY, CDR2 SVGAGI (reference sequence). Here the CDR3 DNA reads TGTGCCAGCAGTTACTCAAGCGGGCCAACTAATGAAAAACTGTTTTTT. It yields the protein CASSYSSGPTNEKLFF.

V is TRBV7-9 and J is TRBJ1-5; D remains unclear. Trimming pared 0 bases from V and 6 bases from J, leaving 6 bases between. This CDR3 is built from 13 residues. Germline CDR1 reads SEHNR; CDR2 reads FQNEAQ (reference sequence). The CDR3 here is CASSLAGIQPQHF. In DNA, the CDR3 is TGTGCCAGCAGCTTAGCCGGAATTCAGCCCCAGCATTTT.

Concerning this clone: Other DNA sequences in the same sample also yield this CDR3. This chain links TRBV5-1 with TRBJ2-1; maybe TRBD2 (6 bases). Trimming removed 0 bases from V and 9 bases from J, with 10 bases in between. Germline V CDR1 and CDR2: SGHRS, YFSETQ. This CDR3 comprises 13 residues. CDR3 region: CASSLGGRGEQFF. The CDR3 nucleotides are TGCGCCAGCAGCTTGGGCGGGCGGGGTGAGCAGTTCTTC.

With regard to this clone: This same CDR3 is encoded by further DNA sequences in the sample. The chain recombines TRBV5-1 with TRBJ1-1; D gene uncertain. This CDR3 contains 14 residues. The V gene lost 2 bases and the J gene lost 0 bases, with 8 bases spanning the gap. Germline V gene sequence: CDR1 SGHRS, CDR2 YFSETQ. The CDR3 here is CASSLGQVNTEAFF. The CDR3, as DNA: TGCGCCAGCAGCTTAGGCCAGGTGAACACTGAAGCTTTCTTT.

Regarding this clone: This same CDR3 is encoded by further DNA sequences in the sample. V is TRBV20-1 and J is TRBJ1-1, with unresolved D. The CDR3 length is 10 residues. Trimming cost V 0 bases and J 8 bases, with 4 bases left between them. Germline V CDR1 and CDR2: DFQATT, SNEGSKA (reference sequence). Written as DNA, the CDR3 is TGCAGTGCTAGAGATCGGGAAGCTTTCTTT. Amino acids: CSARDREAFF.

The chain has TRBV5-5 and TRBJ1-4, with D maybe TRBD1 (6 bases). The germline V gene encodes CDR1 SGHKS and CDR2 YYEKEE (reference sequence). The CDR3 contains 17 residues. Trimming pared 1 base from V and 8 bases from J, leaving 21 bases between. The DNA for the CDR3 is TGTGCCAGCAGCTTGACGCCCCTGGGGGGGGCTGTGGAAAAACTGTTTTTT. Translating it yields CASSLTPLGGAVEKLFF.

The chain has TRBV9 and TRBJ2-1; no definite D call. The V and J ends lost 0 bases and 4 bases respectively, with 11 bases between them. Germline V gene lookup returns CDR1 SGDLS and CDR2 YYNGEE. The CDR3 has 15 amino acids. CDR3 protein: CASSVALAEYNEQFF. The CDR3 bases are TGTGCCAGCAGCGTAGCATTGGCGGAGTACAATGAGCAGTTCTTC.

The chain is built from TRBV28 and TRBJ2-6; D remains unclear. V dropped 3 bases and J dropped 2 bases, with 8 bases sitting between them. The CDR3 has 15 amino acids. Germline CDR1 MDHEN, CDR2 SYDVKM. The CDR3 region is CASSFVGPGANVLTF. The CDR3 bases are TGTGCCAGCAGTTTCGTGGGCCCTGGGGCCAACGTCCTGACTTTC.

This clone was observed once. V usage is TRBV18 and J usage is TRBJ2-1; TRBD1 matches at 8 bases. There are 15 residues in the CDR3. Germline trimming cut 4 bases from V and 8 bases from J; bases unmatched to any gene: 10. Germline V lookup: CDR1 KGHSH, CDR2 LQKENI. The CDR3 DNA is TGTGCCAGCTCACTCGGACAGGGTATGATCGATGAGCAGTTCTTC. Its protein is CASSLGQGMIDEQFF.

This rearrangement joins TRBV7-2 to TRBJ2-2; D might be TRBD2 (6 bases). V gave up 3 bases and J gave up 5 bases, with 16 bases separating them. Germline loops: CDR1 SGHTA, CDR2 FQGNSA. The CDR3 is 16 amino acids. CDR3 DNA sequence: TGTGCCAGCAGCTTGGGGGGTTTAAGTGGGACCGGGGAGCTGTTTTTT. Its protein is CASSLGGLSGTGELFF.

This chain joins TRBV7-6 and TRBJ2-5; 8 bases match TRBD1. In germline, CDR1 is SGHVS, CDR2 FNYEAQ. The CDR3 spans 15 residues. V lost 3 bases and J lost 5; bases outside the gene matches: 8. The DNA for the CDR3 is TGTGCCAGCAGCTTGAGCGGACAGGGTTGGGAGACCCAGTACTTC. This encodes CASSLSGQGWETQYF.

Concerning this clone: The junction does not match germline at one end; this may be a read error. The chain carries TRBV2 and TRBJ2-5, with 15 positions matching TRBD2. The length of the CDR3 is 14 residues. Germline V gene data show CDR1 as SNHLY and CDR2 as FYNNEI. CDR3 in amino acids: CASSYGTSGRPKYF. As DNA, the CDR3 is TGTGCAAGCAGCTATGGGACTAGCGGGAGGCCGAAGTACTTC. The full variable domain, completed using reference TRBV2 and TRBJ2-5, is EPEVTQTPSHQVTQMGQEVILRCVPISNHLYFYWYRQILGQKVEFLVSFYNNEISEKSEIFDDQFSVERPDGSNFTLKIRSTKLEDSAMYFCASSYGTSGRPKYFGPGTRLLVL.

This clone was picked up a small number of times. V usage is TRBV19 and J usage is TRBJ2-3, with D possibly matching TRBD1 (5 bases). Germline-derived CDR1 and CDR2 are LNHDA and SQIVND (reference sequence). The CDR3 has 15 amino acids. V was trimmed by 3 bases and J by 0 bases, leaving 10 bases between them. CDR3 region: CASSMETVSTDTQYF. The CDR3 region has the DNA TGTGCCAGTAGTATGGAGACAGTTAGCACAGATACGCAGTATTTT.

Details on this clone: One end of the junction is discordant with germline, which a read error may explain. Other DNA sequences within the sample encode an identical CDR3. The CDR3 protein is CASSKNMGGAYEQYF. CDR3 nucleotides: TGTGCCAGCAGTAAAAACATGGGCGGAGCTTACGAGCAGTACTTC. The chain uses TRBV19 and TRBJ2-7; D remains ambiguous. CDR1 is LNHDA, CDR2 SQIVND, per germline (reference sequence). This CDR3 is 15 amino acids long.

This chain connects TRBV4-2 to TRBJ2-7, with TRBD1 matching over 11 bases. Germline V gene lookup returns CDR1 LGHNA and CDR2 YNFKEQ. V shed 3 bases, J shed 2 bases, and the junction held 6 bases outside the gene matches. CDR3 length equals 16 residues. CDR3 DNA sequence: TGTGCCAGCAGCCACGGGGACAGGGGGTTAGCCTACGAGCAGTACTTC. It specifies CASSHGDRGLAYEQYF.

The V and J genes are TRBV5-1 and TRBJ1-4; TRBD1 might be the D (6 bases). Trimming left V 4 bases short and J 8 bases short, with 18 bases between. The CDR3 covers 15 residues. Germline V gene data show CDR1 as SGHRS and CDR2 as YFSETQ. As DNA, the CDR3 is TGCGCCAGCAGCCCTACCGGGGGCCTGGGGGAAAAACTGTTTTTT. It encodes CASSPTGGLGEKLFF.

V is TRBV11-2 and J is TRBJ1-1, with TRBD1 matching 7 bases. This CDR3 spans 16 amino acids. The V gene end was trimmed by 5 bases and the J gene end by 2 bases; junction bases not matched to a gene: 11. Germline V gene data show CDR1 as SGHAT and CDR2 as FQNNGV. As DNA, the CDR3 is TGTGCCAGCAGCCTAAGAACCGGACAGGCAAACACTGAAGCTTTCTTT. Amino acids: CASSLRTGQANTEAFF. The whole variable domain, filled in from reference TRBV11-2 and TRBJ1-1, reads EAGVAQSPRYKIIEKRQSVAFWCNPISGHATLYWYQQILGQGPKLLIQFQNNGVVDDSQLPKDRFSAERLKGVDSTLKIQPAKLEDSAVYLCASSLRTGQANTEAFFGQGTRLTVV.